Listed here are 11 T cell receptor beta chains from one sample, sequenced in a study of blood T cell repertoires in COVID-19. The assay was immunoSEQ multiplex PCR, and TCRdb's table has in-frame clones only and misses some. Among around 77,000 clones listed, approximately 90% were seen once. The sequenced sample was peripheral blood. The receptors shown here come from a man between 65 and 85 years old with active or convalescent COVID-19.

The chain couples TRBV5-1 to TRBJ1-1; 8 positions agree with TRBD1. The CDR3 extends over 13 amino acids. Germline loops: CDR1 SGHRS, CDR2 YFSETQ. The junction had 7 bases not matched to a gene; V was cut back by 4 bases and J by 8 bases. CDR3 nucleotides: TGCGCCAGCAGCCCCGGACAGGGACGGGAAGCTTTCTTT. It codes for CASSPGQGREAFF.

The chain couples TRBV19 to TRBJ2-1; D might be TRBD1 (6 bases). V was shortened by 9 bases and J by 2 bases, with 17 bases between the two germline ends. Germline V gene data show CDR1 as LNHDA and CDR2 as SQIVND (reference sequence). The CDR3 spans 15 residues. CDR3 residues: CASRGGVRAYNEQFF. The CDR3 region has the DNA TGTGCCAGCAGAGGGGGTGTTCGGGCCTACAATGAGCAGTTCTTC.

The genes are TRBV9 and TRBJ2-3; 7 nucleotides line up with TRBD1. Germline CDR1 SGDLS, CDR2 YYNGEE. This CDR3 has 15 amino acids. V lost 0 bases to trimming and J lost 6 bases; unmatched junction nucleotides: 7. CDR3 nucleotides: TGTGCCAGCAGCGTAGGAGTTGACAGGGCGGATACGCAGTATTTT. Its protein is CASSVGVDRADTQYF. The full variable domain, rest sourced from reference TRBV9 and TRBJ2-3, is DSGVTQTPKHLITATGQRVTLRCSPRSGDLSVYWYQQSLDQGLQFLIQYYNGEERAKGNILERFSAQQFPDLHSELNLSSLELGDSALYFCASSVGVDRADTQYFGPGTRLTVL.

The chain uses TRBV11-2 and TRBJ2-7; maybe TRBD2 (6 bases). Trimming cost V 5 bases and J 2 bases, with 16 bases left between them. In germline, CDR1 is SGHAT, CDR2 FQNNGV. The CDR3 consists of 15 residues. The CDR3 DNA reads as TGTGCCAGCAGCCTATACGGGACTTCTCCCTACGAGCAGTACTTC. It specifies CASSLYGTSPYEQYF.

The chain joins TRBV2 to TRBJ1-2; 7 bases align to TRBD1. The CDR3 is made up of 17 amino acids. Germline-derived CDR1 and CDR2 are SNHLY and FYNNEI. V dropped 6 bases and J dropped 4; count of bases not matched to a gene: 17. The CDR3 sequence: CASRFGRGSRLRYGYTF. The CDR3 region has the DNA TGTGCCAGCAGGTTCGGCAGGGGGAGTCGGCTGCGCTATGGCTACACCTTC.

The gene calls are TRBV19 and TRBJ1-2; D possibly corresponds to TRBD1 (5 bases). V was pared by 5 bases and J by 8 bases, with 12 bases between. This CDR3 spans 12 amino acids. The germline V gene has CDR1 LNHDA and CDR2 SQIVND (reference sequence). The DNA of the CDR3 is TGTGCCAGTAGTTTCGGGGGATACGGCTACACCTTC. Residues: CASSFGGYGYTF.

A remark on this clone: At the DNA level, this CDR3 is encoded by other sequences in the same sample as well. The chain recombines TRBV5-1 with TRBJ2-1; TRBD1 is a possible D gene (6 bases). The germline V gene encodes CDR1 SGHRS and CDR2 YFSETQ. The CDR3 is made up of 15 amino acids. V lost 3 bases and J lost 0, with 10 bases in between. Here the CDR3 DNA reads TGCGCCAGCAGCTCAACACAGGGCTCCTACAATGAGCAGTTCTTC. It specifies CASSSTQGSYNEQFF.

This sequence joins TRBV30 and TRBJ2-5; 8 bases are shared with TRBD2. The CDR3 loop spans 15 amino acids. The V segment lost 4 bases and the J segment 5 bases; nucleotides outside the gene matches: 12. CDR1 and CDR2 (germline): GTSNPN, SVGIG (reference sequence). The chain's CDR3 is CAWTVAGSQLETQYF. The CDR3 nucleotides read TGTGCCTGGACGGTAGCGGGATCCCAACTGGAGACCCAGTACTTC.

CDR3 sequence: CASSGFGGSEQPQHF. In DNA, the CDR3 is TGTGCCAGCAGCGGGTTTGGTGGCTCGGAGCAGCCCCAGCATTTT. The chain combines TRBV7-3 with TRBJ1-5; D remains unclear. CDR1 is SGHTA, CDR2 FQGTGA, per germline. Between the trimmed V and J ends, which lost 5 bases and 7 bases, there was a span of 18 bases. The CDR3 totals 15 residues.

The CDR3 spells CASSGSGRGTDTQYF. The CDR3 DNA reads TGCGCCAGCAGTGGCAGCGGGAGGGGCACAGATACGCAGTATTTT. The chain joins TRBV10-2 to TRBJ2-3; 10 bases align to TRBD2. The CDR3 length is 15 residues. Germline CDR1 is WSHSY and CDR2 is SAAADI. V was clipped by 4 bases and J by 1 base; unmatched bases: 2.

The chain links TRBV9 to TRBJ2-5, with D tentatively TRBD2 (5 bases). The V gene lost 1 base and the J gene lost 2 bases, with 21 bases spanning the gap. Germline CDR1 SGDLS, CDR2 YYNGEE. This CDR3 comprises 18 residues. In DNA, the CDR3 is TGTGCCAGCAGCGTAAGAGGAGGTCGTTCGGCAAAACAAGAGACCCAGTACTTC. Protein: CASSVRGGRSAKQETQYF.